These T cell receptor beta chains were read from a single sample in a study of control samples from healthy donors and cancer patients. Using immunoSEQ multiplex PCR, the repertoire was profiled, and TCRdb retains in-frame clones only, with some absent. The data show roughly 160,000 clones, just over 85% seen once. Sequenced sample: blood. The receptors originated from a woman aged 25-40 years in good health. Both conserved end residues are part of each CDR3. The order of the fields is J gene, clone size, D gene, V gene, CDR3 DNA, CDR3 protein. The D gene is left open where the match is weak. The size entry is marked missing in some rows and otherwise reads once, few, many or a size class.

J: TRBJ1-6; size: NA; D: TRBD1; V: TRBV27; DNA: TGTGCCAGCAGTTCCCCAGGGGGCCACCTCCACTTT; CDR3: CASSSPGGHLHF
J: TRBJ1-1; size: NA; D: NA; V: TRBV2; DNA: TGTGCCAGCAGTGAAGGGTACAGCCTCCCCAATCTGAACACTGAAGCTTTCTTT; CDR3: CASSEGYSLPNLNTEAFF
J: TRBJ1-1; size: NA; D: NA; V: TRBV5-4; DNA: TGTGCCAGCAGCTTGGGGCCCGACAGGACAAACACTGAAGCTTTCTTT; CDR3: CASSLGPDRTNTEAFF
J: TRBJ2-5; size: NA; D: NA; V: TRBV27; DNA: TGTGCCAGCAGTTTAGGTGGAAGAGAGACCCAGTACTTC; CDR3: CASSLGGRETQYF
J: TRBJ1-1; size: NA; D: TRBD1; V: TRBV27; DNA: TGTGCCAGCAGGGGCCGGGACAGAGTGAACACTGAAGCTTTCTTT; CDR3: CASRGRDRVNTEAFF
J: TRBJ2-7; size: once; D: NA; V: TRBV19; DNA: TGTGCCAGTAGTATTGGTTCGGGCGAGCAGTACTTC; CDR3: CASSIGSGEQYF
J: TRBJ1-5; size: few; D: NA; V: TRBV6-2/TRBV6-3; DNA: TGTGCCAGCAGTTACGGGGGTTCGAGCAATCAGCCCCAGCATTTT; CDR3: CASSYGGSSNQPQHF
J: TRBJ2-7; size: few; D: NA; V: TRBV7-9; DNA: TGTGCCAGCGGCGGCAGGGGCTACGAGCAGTACTTC; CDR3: CASGGRGYEQYF
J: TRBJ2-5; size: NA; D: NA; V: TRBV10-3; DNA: TGTGCCACCGATGAACAGGGTCAAGGAAAGACCCAGTACTTC; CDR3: CATDEQGQGKTQYF
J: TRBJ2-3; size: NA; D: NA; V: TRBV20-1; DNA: TGCAGTGCTAGTAGTCGTCCCCTCACAGATACGCAGTATTTT; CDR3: CSASSRPLTDTQYF
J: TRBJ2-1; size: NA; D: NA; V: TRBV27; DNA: TGTGCCAGCAGTTTCGGACGGGACAACAATGAGCAGTTCTTC; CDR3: CASSFGRDNNEQFF
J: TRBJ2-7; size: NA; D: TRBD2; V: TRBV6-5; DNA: TGTGCCAGCAGACTAGCGGTCTCCTCCTACGAGCAGTACTTC; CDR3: CASRLAVSSYEQYF
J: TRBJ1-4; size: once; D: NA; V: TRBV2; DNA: TGTGCCAGCCTCGGCGAAAAACTGTTTTTT; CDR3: CASLGEKLFF
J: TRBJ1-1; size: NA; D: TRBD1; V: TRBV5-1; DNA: TGCGCCAGCAGCTACGGGACAGTGTGGGGGACTGAAGCTTTCTTT; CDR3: CASSYGTVWGTEAFF
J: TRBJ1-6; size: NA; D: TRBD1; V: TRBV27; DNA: TGTGCCAGCAGTTTATTGGTGGGACAGGGATCCTCACCCCTCCACTTT; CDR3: CASSLLVGQGSSPLHF
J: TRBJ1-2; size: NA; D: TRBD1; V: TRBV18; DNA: TGTGCCAGCTCACCAGGACAGGGCTCAGGCTACACCTTC; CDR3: CASSPGQGSGYTF
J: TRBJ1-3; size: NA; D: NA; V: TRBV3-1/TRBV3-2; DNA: TGTGCCAGCAGCCCACCTATGACCGACCGCGGAGTTGGAAACACCATATATTTT; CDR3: CASSPPMTDRGVGNTIYF
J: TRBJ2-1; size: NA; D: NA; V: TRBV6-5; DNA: TGTGCCAGCACTATGGACAGGCGGGGTGAGCAGTTCTTC; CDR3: CASTMDRRGEQFF